These 3 T cell receptor beta chains originate from one sample sequenced in a study of control samples from healthy donors and cancer patients. The protocol was immunoSEQ multiplex PCR, while the TCRdb copy is restricted to in-frame clones and leaves out a portion. The profile shows under 150,000 clones, about 88% of them singletons. The source material was blood. Receptors were obtained from a woman aged 25 to 39 in good health.

This chain links TRBV6-5 with TRBJ2-5; D is tentatively TRBD1 or TRBD2 (5 bases each). This CDR3 is 15 amino acids long. V lost 0 bases, J lost 1 base, and 9 bases lay in between. The germline V gene has CDR1 MNHEY and CDR2 SVGAGI. The CDR3 coding sequence is TGTGCCAGCAGTTACTCGAGGGGAAGCCAAGAGACCCAGTACTTC. Translation: CASSYSRGSQETQYF.

V usage is TRBV2 and J usage is TRBJ1-2, with a possible D match to TRBD1 (6 bases). V dropped 6 bases and J dropped 7 bases, with 12 bases sitting between them. The length of the CDR3 is 12 residues. CDR1 SNHLY and CDR2 FYNNEI come from the germline V gene. The CDR3 reads CASSENRVGYTF. In DNA, the CDR3 is TGTGCCAGCAGCGAAAACAGGGTTGGCTACACCTTC. Complete variable domain (other parts from reference TRBV2 and TRBJ1-2): EPEVTQTPSHQVTQMGQEVILRCVPISNHLYFYWYRQILGQKVEFLVSFYNNEISEKSEIFDDQFSVERPDGSNFTLKIRSTKLEDSAMYFCASSENRVGYTFGSGTRLTVV.

On this clone itself: Sequence at one end of the junction differs from germline and may be a read error. J is TRBJ1-6 and V is TRBV28; D is unclear. The CDR3 is 11 residues long. Germline V CDR1 and CDR2: MDHEN, SYDVKM. CDR3 loop: CASSHNSPLHF. In DNA form, the CDR3 reads TGTGCCAGCTCCCATAATTCACCCCTCCACTTT.